The rows below give T cell receptor beta chains drawn from one sample of a study of identical twins. One entry per CDR3 protein, called by TCRdb with MiXCR from the 5' RACE reads. Found here are 550,000 to 700,000 distinct CDR3 sequences, approximately 21% of them singletons; the top ten hold 4.3%. These records were also assigned to another study, of T cells expressing NK-cell markers.

The sequenced sample was PBMCs. These receptors originate from a woman aged 18-35 years in good health. The conserved cysteine and the conserved F or W are not part of the CDR3 here. Each record gives: V gene, J gene, D gene, clone size, CDR3 protein. D genes are given only for firm matches. Not every row has a clone size; where given, it reads once, few, many or a size class.

TRBV6-5	TRBJ1-2	NA	NA	ASSYFRAMGYT
TRBV20-1	TRBJ1-1	TRBD1	few	SAEGQGNTEAF
TRBV29-1	TRBJ2-5	TRBD1	NA	SVVRGRRGETQY
TRBV6-5	TRBJ2-1	NA	few	ASSYRQRQF
TRBV18	TRBJ2-7	TRBD1	NA	ASSPPGQGISYEQY
TRBV24-1	TRBJ2-3	NA	many	ATSDLRDNTDTQY
TRBV7-2	TRBJ2-1	NA	NA	ASIRGFLEQF
TRBV20-1	TRBJ2-1	NA	NA	SAPKLGESYNEQF
TRBV5-5	TRBJ2-7	TRBD1	NA	ASSLAGTGTVEQY
TRBV27	TRBJ1-2	NA	NA	ASSTRQATYGYT
TRBV18	TRBJ2-1	TRBD2	NA	ASGPGLALRGEQF
TRBV12-3/TRBV12-4	TRBJ2-7	TRBD2	many	ASSTRLAGVSQY
TRBV7-6	TRBJ2-3	TRBD2	few	ASSISGVGADTQY
TRBV7-8	TRBJ1-2	TRBD1	many	ASSSKTLRQGNYGYT
TRBV10-3	TRBJ1-1	NA	few	AISEIVGPITEAF
TRBV29-1	TRBJ2-7	NA	NA	SVEYKGVPYEQY
TRBV12-3/TRBV12-4	TRBJ1-2	NA	few	ASWADAGYT
TRBV6-2/TRBV6-3	TRBJ2-5	NA	NA	ASSYPARARRETQY
TRBV15	TRBJ2-2	TRBD1	NA	ATAGDRRVSGELF
TRBV29-1	TRBJ2-7	NA	few	SATGRVYEQY
TRBV15	TRBJ2-1	NA	NA	ATSRVRNEQF
TRBV5-1	TRBJ1-2	NA	few	ASSLSAGIFPGYT
TRBV2	TRBJ1-1	NA	few	ASSTQFRVRMNTEAF
TRBV15	TRBJ1-1	TRBD1	NA	ATSRGDRAITEAF
TRBV7-9	TRBJ2-2	NA	NA	ASSWIWDSNTGELF
TRBV6-1	TRBJ2-5	TRBD1	NA	ASRRQGRMETQY
TRBV20-1	TRBJ1-4	NA	NA	SAAGHEKLF
TRBV12-3/TRBV12-4	TRBJ1-2	NA	many	ASSSRHSGYT
TRBV5-1	TRBJ2-3	NA	few	ASSPGGTAITDTQY